The 14 T cell receptor beta chains given below trace back to one sample, sequenced in a study of cytomegalovirus exposure and HLA in healthy donors. The method was immunoSEQ multiplex PCR; TCRdb's version includes in-frame clones alone and lacks a portion of them. Among 120,000 or so clones listed, around nine tenths were seen once. Sequenced sample: PBMCs. The receptors stem from a woman aged 25 to 39 in good health and CMV-seropositive.

CDR3 loop: CAWKGLNTIYF. For the CDR3, the DNA is TGTGCCTGGAAAGGACTGAACACCATATATTTT. The J gene is TRBJ1-3, the V gene TRBV30; D remains ambiguous. The CDR3 length is 11 residues. The V end lost 4 bases, the J end lost 7 bases, and 8 bases lay between the germline ends. The germline V gene has CDR1 GTSNPN and CDR2 SVGIG (reference sequence). The entire variable domain, with the rest obtained from reference TRBV30 and TRBJ1-3, is as follows: SQTIHQWPATLVQPVGSPLSLECTVEGTSNPNLYWYRQAAGRGLQLLFYSVGIGQISSEVPQNLSASRPQDRQFILSSKKLLLSDSGFYLCAWKGLNTIYFGEGSWLTVV.

CDR3: CASSFGLVNYEQYF. For the CDR3, the DNA is TGTGCCAGCAGCTTTGGACTAGTGAACTACGAGCAGTACTTC. The rearrangement uses TRBV11-1 and TRBJ2-7; 7 nucleotides line up with TRBD2. The V gene's germline CDR1 is SGHAT and CDR2 FQDESV (reference sequence). J gave up 3 bases and V 3 bases, and 5 bases lay outside the gene matches. This CDR3 has 14 amino acids.

This clone appeared once. V is TRBV6-5 and J is TRBJ2-7; D is possibly TRBD1 (6 bases). The germline V gene has CDR1 MNHEY and CDR2 SVGAGI. The CDR3 totals 14 residues. V was shortened by 3 bases and J by 2 bases, with 11 bases between the two germline ends. The CDR3 sequence: CASSYEAGAYEQYF. In nucleotides, the CDR3 is TGTGCCAGCAGTTATGAGGCAGGGGCCTACGAGCAGTACTTC.

The chain employs TRBV28 and TRBJ2-3; D call uncertain. This CDR3 has 12 residues. Germline assignment: CDR1 MDHEN and CDR2 SYDVKM. CDR3 sequence reads: CGVAQSTDTQYF. CDR3 nucleotides: TGTGGAGTGGCACAGAGCACAGATACGCAGTATTTT.

This clone was found once. The chain carries TRBV4-2 and TRBJ1-4, with 7 positions matching TRBD1. From germline, CDR1 is LGHNA and CDR2 YNFKEQ. Trimming took 2 bases from V and 7 from J; bases not matched to a gene: 7. The CDR3 runs 15 residues. The CDR3 region has the DNA TGTGCCAGCAGCCAAATCGACAGGGTATCTGAAAAACTGTTTTTT. Encoded protein: CASSQIDRVSEKLFF.

J is TRBJ2-1 and V is TRBV30, with 12 bases identical to TRBD1. The CDR3 is 15 residues long. Trimming cost V 5 bases and J 12 bases; bases outside gene matches: 14. Per germline, CDR1 GTSNPN and CDR2 SVGIG (reference sequence). CDR3 DNA sequence: TGTGCCTGGGGCCCCGTCGGGACAGGGGGCGCGCGGCAGTTCTTC. Amino acids: CAWGPVGTGGARQFF.

V is TRBV7-2 and J is TRBJ2-3, with TRBD2 identical over 7 bases. In germline, CDR1 is SGHTA, CDR2 FQGNSA. This CDR3 spans 18 amino acids. The ends lost 4 bases at V and 1 base at J; junction bases unmatched: 14. The CDR3 DNA sequence: TGTGCCAGCAGCTCCGAGACTAGCCCCGTAGGGGGCACAGATACGCAGTATTTT. This gives the protein CASSSETSPVGGTDTQYF.

This clone is a singleton in its sample. CDR3 sequence reads: CASSQGSGRFTKNIQYF. CDR3 in DNA: TGTGCCAGCAGCCAAGGTAGCGGGAGGTTTACCAAAAACATTCAGTACTTC. The genes are TRBV4-2 and TRBJ2-4; 10 bases match TRBD2. This CDR3 is 17 amino acids long. Trimming cost V 1 base and J 2 bases; bases outside gene matches: 5. CDR1 is LGHNA and CDR2 is YNFKEQ in the germline V gene.

As to this clone: Other DNA sequences in this sample translate to the same CDR3. The chain is built from TRBV6-5 and TRBJ1-4; 8 bases line up with TRBD1. The germline V gene encodes CDR1 MNHEY and CDR2 SVGAGI. The ends lost 3 bases at V and 4 bases at J; junction bases unmatched: 4. This CDR3 region has 15 residues. The CDR3 DNA reads TGTGCCAGCAGTTATTCAGGGGGCCGTAATGAAAAACTGTTTTTT. This codes for CASSYSGGRNEKLFF.

V gene TRBV2 combines with J gene TRBJ2-7; the D gene is possibly TRBD1 (5 bases). The germline V and J ends were trimmed by 4 bases and 0 bases, with 7 bases remaining between them. This CDR3 contains 13 residues. CDR1 and CDR2 (germline): SNHLY, FYNNEI. This CDR3 reads CASSGTSSYEQYF. The DNA for the CDR3 is TGTGCCAGCAGTGGGACATCCTCCTACGAGCAGTACTTC.

The rearrangement links TRBV7-2 to TRBJ2-7; 10 bases are a match to TRBD1. V was clipped by 5 bases and J by 5 bases; unmatched bases: 3. This CDR3 spans 13 amino acids. The germline CDR1 and CDR2 sequences are SGHTA and FQGNSA. CDR3 protein: CASSADRGHEQYF. The CDR3, as DNA: TGTGCCAGCAGCGCCGACAGGGGGCACGAGCAGTACTTC.

The V call is TRBV5-1, the J call TRBJ2-1; 7 bases agree with TRBD2. V lost 0 bases, J lost 6 bases, and 12 bases stayed unmatched. The germline gives CDR1 SGHRS, CDR2 YFSETQ. This CDR3 is built from 17 residues. In DNA, the CDR3 is TGCGCCAGCAGCTTGGGACTAGCAAGCACCCCAGGCAATGAGCAGTTCTTC. It specifies CASSLGLASTPGNEQFF.

The chain employs TRBV21-1 and TRBJ1-3. TRBV21-1 is flagged as a pseudogene. This CDR3 region has 14 residues. The CDR3 DNA reads TGTGCCAGCAGCAAACCGGGTGGGGGAAACACCATATATTTT. Translated: CASSKPGGGNTIYF.

The chain is built from TRBV4-2 and TRBJ2-7; 7 bases are a match to TRBD2. There are 17 residues in the CDR3. V lost 0 bases, J lost 5 bases, and 13 bases stayed unmatched. Germline values: CDR1 LGHNA, CDR2 YNFKEQ. As DNA, the CDR3 is TGTGCCAGCAGCCAAGATGGGGTGGGGAGGGAAACTGACGAGCAGTACTTC. The encoded protein is CASSQDGVGRETDEQYF.